The rows below give T cell receptor beta chains drawn from one sample of a study of T cell responses to AZD1222 COVID-19 vaccine. TCRdb's table, derived via immunoSEQ multiplex PCR, lists solely in-frame clones and lacks some. The data hold approximately 180,000 clones, with 90% to 95% observed a single time. The sequencing used peripheral blood, collected 28 days after the second dose of the MenACWY control vaccine. All receptors come from an adult who received the MenACWY meningococcal vaccine as a control. The CDR3 runs from the conserved cysteine through the conserved F or W. The D gene is left open where the match is weak. Size values are once, few and many counts, or a class for expanded clones, and some rows have none.

V gene: TRBV28
D gene: TRBD1
J gene: TRBJ2-7
clone size: -
CDR3 protein: CATRTGQGYEQYF
CDR3 DNA: TGTGCCACCCGGACGGGACAGGGCTACGAGCAGTACTTC

V gene: TRBV18
D gene: -
J gene: TRBJ2-2
clone size: -
CDR3 protein: CASSLTVRSHDTGELFF
CDR3 DNA: TGTGCCAGCTCACTCACGGTGAGGAGTCATGACACCGGGGAGCTGTTTTTT

V gene: TRBV7-2
D gene: TRBD1
J gene: TRBJ1-1
clone size: -
CDR3 protein: CASSAPDRGTEAFF
CDR3 DNA: TGTGCCAGCAGCGCGCCAGACAGGGGAACTGAAGCTTTCTTT

V gene: TRBV5-1
D gene: -
J gene: TRBJ2-7
clone size: -
CDR3 protein: CASSSTGTATYEQYF
CDR3 DNA: TGCGCCAGCAGCTCTACCGGGACCGCCACCTACGAGCAGTACTTC

V gene: TRBV7-2
D gene: TRBD1
J gene: TRBJ1-4
clone size: -
CDR3 protein: CASRPDRGHGKLFF
CDR3 DNA: TGTGCCAGCAGACCCGACAGGGGGCATGGAAAACTGTTTTTT

V gene: TRBV7-3
D gene: TRBD1
J gene: TRBJ1-6
clone size: -
CDR3 protein: CASSLQGLTNSPLHF
CDR3 DNA: TGTGCCAGCAGCCTACAGGGGCTCACAAATTCACCCCTCCACTTT

V gene: TRBV4-2
D gene: TRBD1
J gene: TRBJ1-1
clone size: -
CDR3 protein: CASSQDGQARNTEAFF
CDR3 DNA: TGTGCCAGCAGCCAAGACGGACAGGCCAGGAACACTGAAGCTTTCTTT

V gene: TRBV12-5
D gene: -
J gene: TRBJ1-3
clone size: -
CDR3 protein: CASGKYRPGSTIYF
CDR3 DNA: TGTGCTAGTGGTAAGTACAGGCCCGGGAGCACCATATATTTT

V gene: TRBV7-9
D gene: TRBD1
J gene: TRBJ1-2
clone size: -
CDR3 protein: CASSSWGQWGYTF
CDR3 DNA: TGTGCCAGCAGCTCCTGGGGACAGTGGGGCTACACCTTC

V gene: TRBV28
D gene: TRBD1
J gene: TRBJ1-1
clone size: -
CDR3 protein: CASRAGTAANTEAFF
CDR3 DNA: TGTGCCAGCAGGGCCGGGACAGCGGCGAACACTGAAGCTTTCTTT

V gene: TRBV24-1
D gene: -
J gene: TRBJ1-5
clone size: -
CDR3 protein: CATSDSYEQPQHF
CDR3 DNA: TGTGCCACCAGTGATTCGTATGAGCAGCCCCAGCATTTT

V gene: TRBV18
D gene: -
J gene: TRBJ1-2
clone size: -
CDR3 protein: CASSPGTNYGYTF
CDR3 DNA: TGTGCCAGCTCACCAGGGACAAACTATGGCTACACCTTC

V gene: TRBV6-6
D gene: -
J gene: TRBJ1-6
clone size: -
CDR3 protein: CASSYSSQGSSPLHF
CDR3 DNA: TGTGCCAGCAGTTACTCGTCTCAGGGGAGTTCACCCCTCCACTTT

V gene: TRBV7-9
D gene: -
J gene: TRBJ1-2
clone size: -
CDR3 protein: CASSLGPGTEYGYTF
CDR3 DNA: TGTGCCAGCAGCTTAGGACCCGGGACGGAGTATGGCTACACCTTC

V gene: TRBV6-4
D gene: -
J gene: TRBJ1-6
clone size: -
CDR3 protein: CASSASLNSPLHF
CDR3 DNA: TGTGCCAGCAGTGCCTCCCTAAATTCACCCCTCCACTTT

V gene: TRBV5-6
D gene: -
J gene: TRBJ2-7
clone size: -
CDR3 protein: CASSTAGTDYEQYF
CDR3 DNA: TGTGCCAGCAGCACAGCCGGGACGGACTACGAGCAGTACTTC

V gene: TRBV19
D gene: TRBD1
J gene: TRBJ1-2
clone size: -
CDR3 protein: CASTGVSGGYTF
CDR3 DNA: TGTGCCAGCACAGGGGTGTCGGGAGGCTACACCTTC

V gene: TRBV30
D gene: TRBD1
J gene: TRBJ1-1
clone size: -
CDR3 protein: CAWGQGNTEAFF
CDR3 DNA: TGTGCCTGGGGACAGGGCAACACTGAAGCTTTCTTT

V gene: TRBV29-1
D gene: -
J gene: TRBJ2-2
clone size: -
CDR3 protein: CSVLRASNTGELFF
CDR3 DNA: TGCAGCGTCTTGAGGGCGTCGAACACCGGGGAGCTGTTTTTT

V gene: TRBV7-7
D gene: TRBD2
J gene: TRBJ2-1
clone size: -
CDR3 protein: CASSSTTSGAFNEQFF
CDR3 DNA: TGTGCCAGCAGCTCCACGACTAGCGGAGCCTTCAATGAGCAGTTCTTC

V gene: TRBV5-1
D gene: TRBD1
J gene: TRBJ1-6
clone size: -
CDR3 protein: CASSLAEQGSSPLHF
CDR3 DNA: TGCGCCAGCAGCTTGGCCGAACAGGGGAGTTCACCCCTCCACTTT

V gene: TRBV12-3/TRBV12-4
D gene: -
J gene: TRBJ1-1
clone size: once
CDR3 protein: CASSLWGGTEAFF
CDR3 DNA: TGTGCCAGCAGTTTATGGGGTGGAACTGAAGCTTTCTTT

V gene: TRBV6-7
D gene: TRBD1
J gene: TRBJ1-2
clone size: -
CDR3 protein: CASSYSGGRTPPYGYTF
CDR3 DNA: TGTGCCAGCAGTTACTCAGGGGGCCGGACCCCGCCCTATGGCTACACCTTC

V gene: TRBV5-1
D gene: TRBD1
J gene: TRBJ2-5
clone size: -
CDR3 protein: CASSPGGGQETQYF
CDR3 DNA: TGCGCCAGCTCCCCAGGGGGCGGACAAGAGACCCAGTACTTC

V gene: TRBV27
D gene: -
J gene: TRBJ2-7
clone size: once
CDR3 protein: CASSQLTSKGRYYEQYF
CDR3 DNA: TGTGCCAGCAGTCAGTTAACCTCGAAGGGGCGTTACTACGAGCAGTACTTC

V gene: TRBV6-5
D gene: TRBD1
J gene: TRBJ1-2
clone size: -
CDR3 protein: CASSYGQGGGYTF
CDR3 DNA: TGTGCCAGCAGTTACGGACAGGGCGGTGGCTACACCTTC

V gene: TRBV10-3
D gene: -
J gene: TRBJ1-1
clone size: -
CDR3 protein: CAISESDSGGTEAFF
CDR3 DNA: TGTGCCATCAGTGAGTCGGATAGCGGGGGCACTGAAGCTTTCTTT

V gene: TRBV15
D gene: TRBD1
J gene: TRBJ2-1
clone size: -
CDR3 protein: CATSMRGRGIDEQFF
CDR3 DNA: TGTGCCACCAGCATGAGGGGCAGGGGGATCGATGAGCAGTTCTTC

V gene: TRBV5-1
D gene: -
J gene: TRBJ1-2
clone size: -
CDR3 protein: CASSLGAGSNYGYTF
CDR3 DNA: TGCGCCAGCAGCTTGGGGGCAGGGTCCAACTATGGCTACACCTTC

V gene: TRBV2
D gene: -
J gene: TRBJ2-2
clone size: -
CDR3 protein: CASSLRTTGELFF
CDR3 DNA: TGTGCCAGCTCTCTGCGTACGACCGGGGAGCTGTTTTTT

V gene: TRBV4-3
D gene: -
J gene: TRBJ1-6
clone size: -
CDR3 protein: CASSHLKETPYNSPLHF
CDR3 DNA: TGCGCCAGCAGCCACCTCAAGGAAACACCGTATAATTCACCCCTCCACTTT

V gene: TRBV4-3
D gene: -
J gene: TRBJ1-2
clone size: -
CDR3 protein: CASSQDLGRGSGYTF
CDR3 DNA: TGCGCCAGCAGCCAAGATCTCGGCAGGGGAAGCGGCTACACCTTC

V gene: TRBV10-3
D gene: -
J gene: TRBJ2-1
clone size: -
CDR3 protein: CAISGGLSNEQFF
CDR3 DNA: TGTGCCATCAGTGGGGGACTGAGCAATGAGCAGTTCTTC

V gene: TRBV6-6
D gene: -
J gene: TRBJ1-1
clone size: -
CDR3 protein: CASTKYEGNTEAFF
CDR3 DNA: TGTGCCAGCACTAAATATGAGGGGAACACTGAAGCTTTCTTT

V gene: TRBV5-6
D gene: -
J gene: TRBJ2-2
clone size: once
CDR3 protein: CASSLQGDTGELFF
CDR3 DNA: TGTGCCAGCAGCTTACAGGGTGACACCGGGGAGCTGTTTTTT

V gene: TRBV6-2/TRBV6-3
D gene: -
J gene: TRBJ1-2
clone size: -
CDR3 protein: CASSQPETRALFRGYTF
CDR3 DNA: TGTGCCAGCAGTCAACCAGAGACCAGGGCCCTCTTTCGTGGCTACACCTTC

V gene: TRBV7-2
D gene: TRBD1
J gene: TRBJ1-1
clone size: -
CDR3 protein: CASSLGGQGKAEAFF
CDR3 DNA: TGTGCCAGCAGCTTAGGGGGACAGGGGAAAGCTGAAGCTTTCTTT

V gene: TRBV24-1
D gene: TRBD1
J gene: TRBJ2-5
clone size: once
CDR3 protein: CATSDPGGAGETQYF
CDR3 DNA: TGTGCCACCAGTGACCCAGGGGGCGCTGGGGAGACCCAGTACTTC

V gene: TRBV4-2
D gene: TRBD1
J gene: TRBJ2-1
clone size: -
CDR3 protein: CASSLLGQGGNEQFF
CDR3 DNA: TGTGCCAGCAGCCTGTTGGGACAGGGCGGCAATGAGCAGTTCTTC

V gene: TRBV2
D gene: TRBD1
J gene: TRBJ2-7
clone size: -
CDR3 protein: CASRLGTVASCEQYF
CDR3 DNA: TGTGCCAGCAGACTTGGGACAGTAGCGTCCTGCGAGCAGTACTTC

V gene: TRBV21-1
D gene: -
J gene: TRBJ1-5
clone size: -
CDR3 protein: CASSKAHRESNQPQHF
CDR3 DNA: TGTGCCAGCAGCAAAGCGCATAGGGAGAGCAATCAGCCCCAGCATTTT

V gene: TRBV4-2
D gene: TRBD2
J gene: TRBJ2-2
clone size: -
CDR3 protein: CASSSGGGDTGELFF
CDR3 DNA: TGTGCCAGCAGCTCGGGTGGGGGGGACACCGGGGAGCTGTTTTTT

V gene: TRBV6-5
D gene: -
J gene: TRBJ1-5
clone size: once
CDR3 protein: CASSYSRGQPQHF
CDR3 DNA: TGTGCCAGCAGTTACTCAAGGGGTCAGCCCCAGCATTTT

V gene: TRBV6-5
D gene: -
J gene: TRBJ1-2
clone size: -
CDR3 protein: CASSSRGAGANYGYTF
CDR3 DNA: TGTGCCAGCAGTTCCCGAGGAGCGGGGGCTAACTATGGCTACACCTTC

V gene: TRBV5-6
D gene: -
J gene: TRBJ2-7
clone size: -
CDR3 protein: CASSSAGRAYEQYF
CDR3 DNA: TGTGCCAGCAGCTCGGCGGGCAGGGCATACGAGCAGTACTTC

V gene: TRBV27
D gene: -
J gene: TRBJ2-7
clone size: -
CDR3 protein: CASSLGGGADEQYF
CDR3 DNA: TGTGCCAGCAGTTTAGGCGGGGGCGCGGACGAGCAGTACTTC

V gene: TRBV24-1
D gene: -
J gene: TRBJ2-6
clone size: -
CDR3 protein: CATKDSGANVLTF
CDR3 DNA: TGTGCCACCAAAGATTCTGGGGCCAACGTCCTGACTTTC

V gene: TRBV9
D gene: TRBD1
J gene: TRBJ2-7
clone size: -
CDR3 protein: CASSINRGEQYF
CDR3 DNA: TGTGCCAGCAGCATCAACAGGGGCGAGCAGTACTTC